The source of this T cell receptor beta chain is a study of blood T cells in healthy people across ages. A sample-barcoded 5' primer and a J-beta primer mix were used in a second PCR of roughly 7 to 11 cycles. TCRdb passed the 5' RACE reads through MiXCR, listing each CDR3 protein once. This repertoire shows 1.5 million to 2 million distinct CDR3 sequences, 30% to 40% found once; its top ten account for 11%. There are 16 residues in the CDR3. Germline CDR1 is KGHDR and CDR2 is SFDVKD. V lost 10 bases and J 4 bases, leaving 22 bases between the germline ends. Sequencing input: blood. The chain links TRBV24-1 to TRBJ1-5, with D tentatively TRBD1 (5 bases). This clonotype was sampled from a woman in her 30s in good health. CDR3 DNA sequence: TGTGCCACAAACCGAAGGGGCAGGGTAGTAAATCAGCCCCAGCATTTT. Protein: CATNRRGRVVNQPQHF.